This passage covers 29 T cell receptor beta chains from one sample sequenced in a study of regulatory T cells in long-lasting Graves disease. As to time point: newly diagnosed GD, antithyroid drugs for less than 3 months. Making the TCR library involved RNA that had been extracted from PBMCs. Construction of TCR beta libraries relied on iRepertoire HTBI primers and on Arm-PCR targeting CDR3 regions. Using its own MiXCR run on the multiplex PCR reads, TCRdb lists one record per CDR3 protein. The sample shows hundreds of thousands of distinct CDR3 sequences, roughly 15% of them seen only once. A further study also used this sample, focusing on T cells in Graves' hyperthyroidism and ophthalmopathy.

The specimen was peripheral blood mononuclear cells (PBMCs), collected at new diagnosis, from a patient treated with antithyroid drugs. The receptors were gathered from a woman aged 30 to 39 with Graves disease.

The table lists this clonotype with a few counts. This rearrangement joins TRBV29-1 to TRBJ2-4; D is unresolved. V lost 5 bases and J 0 bases, leaving 11 bases between the germline ends. This CDR3 is 14 amino acids long. Germline lookup yields CDR1 SQVTM and CDR2 ANQGSEA. CDR3 loop: CSVQYGLAKNIQYF. In DNA form, the CDR3 reads TGCAGCGTTCAATACGGTTTAGCCAAAAACATTCAGTACTTC.

The CDR3 here is CASSPQGEAGNTIYF. The CDR3 bases are TGCGCCAGCAGCCCCCAAGGGGAGGCTGGAAACACCATATATTTT. The rearrangement uses TRBV5-1 and TRBJ1-3, with D possibly TRBD1 on 5 matching bases. The germline CDR1 and CDR2 sequences are SGHRS and YFSETQ. There are 15 residues in the CDR3. The V gene lost 4 bases and the J gene lost 2 bases, with 13 bases spanning the gap.

This clonotype occurred a few times. The chain employs TRBV9 and TRBJ1-4, with 12 bases lining up with TRBD1. The CDR3 length is 16 residues. V lost 4 bases and J lost 10; bases outside the gene matches: 11. Germline V lookup: CDR1 SGDLS, CDR2 YYNGEE. The CDR3 loop reads CASSPIEGTGGGKLFF. As DNA, the CDR3 is TGTGCCAGCAGCCCAATCGAGGGGACAGGGGGCGGAAAACTGTTTTTT.

The chain's CDR3 is CASSVGPGKSNSPLHF. The DNA for the CDR3 is TGTGCCAGCAGCGTAGGTCCCGGGAAAAGTAATTCACCCCTCCACTTT. The chain carries TRBV9 and TRBJ1-6; D not resolved. Trimming stripped 0 bases from V and 6 bases from J, with 13 bases between. The CDR3 spans 16 residues. Germline V lookup: CDR1 SGDLS, CDR2 YYNGEE.

This clonotype was counted ten times or more. The rearrangement links TRBV27 to TRBJ1-6; 7 bases are shared with TRBD1. The J segment lost 7 bases and the V segment lost 6 bases, leaving 3 bases of the junction unmatched. Looked up from germline, CDR1 is MNHEY and CDR2 is SMNVEV (reference sequence). The CDR3 runs to 13 residues. The CDR3 loop is CASRGTDNSPLHF. The CDR3 nucleotides read TGTGCCAGCAGAGGGACAGACAATTCACCCCTCCACTTT.

The sample holds a few counts of this clonotype. The CDR3 sequence is CATSLGGGQETQYF. In DNA, the CDR3 is TGTGCCACCAGCTTGGGGGGGGGACAAGAGACCCAGTACTTC. The V call is TRBV24-1, the J call TRBJ2-5; 7 nucleotides align to TRBD2. Germline lookup yields CDR1 KGHDR and CDR2 SFDVKD. CDR3 length equals 14 residues. V lost 7 bases, J lost 2 bases, and 6 bases stayed unmatched.

This clonotype was counted ten times or more. The gene calls are TRBV2 and TRBJ2-3; TRBD2 matches 7 bases. The germline V gene encodes CDR1 SNHLY and CDR2 FYNNEI. This CDR3 has 13 residues. V was pared by 6 bases and J by 1 base, with 1 base of the junction left unmatched. The CDR3 coding sequence is TGTGCCAGCAGAGGGAGGGGCACAGATACGCAGTATTTT. This gives the protein CASRGRGTDTQYF.

Points on this clonotype: The DNA is left out, because the CDR3 cannot be placed on it with certainty; the CDR3 is given as TCRdb lists it. This chain links TRBV9 with TRBJ1-6; the table's D call of TRBD1 was not tested on the DNA. Termini included, the CDR3 measures 13 amino acids. Germline CDR1 SGDLS, CDR2 YYNGEE. Here the CDR3 reads CASSVGGGSPLYF.

The chain uses TRBV30 and TRBJ2-7, with a tentative D call TRBD1 (6 bases). Germline assignment: CDR1 GTSNPN and CDR2 SVGIG (reference sequence). The CDR3 loop spans 14 amino acids. Trimming pared 1 base from V and 0 bases from J, leaving 10 bases between. The CDR3 DNA sequence: TGTGCCTGGAGTGGCAGGACAGACTCCTACGAGCAGTACTTC. Translated, it gives CAWSGRTDSYEQYF.

There are many counts of this clonotype. The chain combines TRBV28 with TRBJ1-1, with D unclear. V lost 1 base to trimming and J lost 0 bases, with 15 bases between them. The CDR3 totals 17 residues. In germline, CDR1 is MDHEN, CDR2 SYDVKM. The CDR3 DNA sequence: TGTGCCAGCAGTTTATATCCGCCTGCGAAAATGAACACTGAAGCTTTCTTT. Amino acid sequence: CASSLYPPAKMNTEAFF.

This clonotype was picked up a small number of times. This chain connects TRBV20-1 to TRBJ2-7; D gene uncertain. Per germline, CDR1 DFQATT and CDR2 SNEGSKA (reference sequence). This CDR3 is 13 amino acids long. The V gene lost 3 bases and the J gene lost 2 bases, with 11 bases spanning the gap. CDR3 sequence (DNA): TGCAGTGCTAGTAACTCATTCACCTACGAGCAGTACTTC. It encodes CSASNSFTYEQYF.

The chain joins TRBV11-2 to TRBJ1-2, with D unresolved. Germline assignment: CDR1 SGHAT and CDR2 FQNNGV. V was cut by 8 bases and J by 0 bases, with 16 bases left in between. The CDR3 runs to 15 residues. Here the CDR3 DNA reads TGTGCCAGCGGCCCGCCGAACAGAGCTAACTATGGCTACACCTTC. This gives the protein CASGPPNRANYGYTF. The variable domain in full, with the rest retrieved from reference TRBV11-2 and TRBJ1-2, is EAGVAQSPRYKIIEKRQSVAFWCNPISGHATLYWYQQILGQGPKLLIQFQNNGVVDDSQLPKDRFSAERLKGVDSTLKIQPAKLEDSAVYLCASGPPNRANYGYTFGSGTRLTVV.

This clonotype was detected a few times. The V gene is TRBV7-2, the J gene TRBJ2-1; the D gene is possibly TRBD2 (5 bases). V lost 5 bases and J lost 10, with 18 bases in between. Germline V CDR1 and CDR2: SGHTA, FQGNSA. This CDR3 contains 14 residues. CDR3 amino acids: CASSQGWESYEQFF. Here the CDR3 DNA reads TGTGCCAGCAGCCAAGGTTGGGAGTCTTACGAGCAGTTCTTC.

The sample holds a few counts of this clonotype. DNA for the CDR3: TGCAGCGTGGCCGGGACTAGCGGGAAAGAGACCCAGTACTTC. Its protein is CSVAGTSGKETQYF. This chain links TRBV29-1 with TRBJ2-5, with 13 bases lining up with TRBD2. The CDR3 sequence is 14 residues long. Per the germline V gene, CDR1 is SQVTM and CDR2 is ANQGSEA. V was clipped by 6 bases and J by 3 bases; unmatched bases: 4.

This clonotype was picked up many times. V usage is TRBV12-3 or TRBV12-4 and J usage is TRBJ1-1, with a possible D match to TRBD1 (5 bases). The CDR3 sequence is 14 residues long. With 3 bases removed from V and 1 base from J, the gap between germline ends came to 9 bases. The CDR3 DNA reads TGTGCCAGCAGTTTGGCAGGACAGAACACTGAAGCTTTCTTT. It specifies CASSLAGQNTEAFF.

This clonotype turned up a few times. The V and J genes are TRBV24-1 and TRBJ2-2; 8 bases match TRBD2. The CDR3 totals 14 residues. V lost 7 bases, J lost 4 bases, and 4 bases stayed unmatched. Germline V gene sequence: CDR1 KGHDR, CDR2 SFDVKD. DNA for the CDR3: TGTGCCACCAGCCGGGGGGGCCTCACCGGGGAGCTGTTTTTT. It specifies CATSRGGLTGELFF.

Worth noting for this clonotype: One end of the junction does not line up with germline, which may come from a read error. The rearrangement links TRBV29-1 to TRBJ1-2; D gene unclear. Germline values: CDR1 SQVTM, CDR2 ANQGSEA. This CDR3 comprises 10 residues. In DNA form, the CDR3 reads TGCAGCATTGAAGATTATGGCTACACCTTC. It yields the protein CSIEDYGYTF.

J is TRBJ2-2 and V is TRBV5-6; possibly TRBD2 for D (5 bases). Germline V gene data show CDR1 as SGHDT and CDR2 as YYEEEE. V shed 5 bases and J shed 6 bases, with 11 bases lying between them. The CDR3 has 13 residues. CDR3 nucleotides: TGTGCCAGCAGTTGGGAGTACGCCGGGGAGCTGTTTTTT. Protein product: CASSWEYAGELFF. The full variable domain, in which reference TRBV5-6 and TRBJ2-2 provide the parts outside the CDR3, is DAGVTQSPTHLIKTRGQQVTLRCSPKSGHDTVSWYQQALGQGPQFIFQYYEEEERQRGNFPDRFSGHQFPNYSSELNVNALLLGDSALYLCASSWEYAGELFFGEGSRLTVL.

The chain has TRBV3-1 and TRBJ1-2; D gene unclear. From germline, CDR1 is LGHDT and CDR2 YNNKEL (reference sequence). Trimming removed 4 bases from V and 6 bases from J, with 12 bases in between. This CDR3 has 13 amino acids. DNA of the CDR3: TGTGCCAGCAGCCTAATATCCTCAGATGGCTACACCTTC. It translates to CASSLISSDGYTF. Variable domain in full (rest from reference TRBV3-1 and TRBJ1-2): DTAVSQTPKYLVTQMGNDKSIKCEQNLGHDTMYWYKQDSKKFLKIMFSYNNKELIINETVPNRFSPKSPDKAHLNLHINSLELGDSAVYFCASSLISSDGYTFGSGTRLTVV.

The chain uses TRBV6-2 or TRBV6-3 and TRBJ2-3, with D possibly being TRBD1 (6 bases). This CDR3 is built from 15 residues. CDR1 and CDR2 (germline): MNHEY, SVGEGT. V dropped 2 bases and J dropped 0 bases, with 9 bases sitting between them. CDR3 in DNA: TGTGCCAGCAGTTACCAGGGGCCTAGCACAGATACGCAGTATTTT. Encoded protein: CASSYQGPSTDTQYF.

This clonotype was seen ten or more times. V is TRBV12-3 or TRBV12-4 and J is TRBJ2-3; 9 bases agree with TRBD2. Trimming cost V 5 bases and J 0 bases; bases outside gene matches: 6. The CDR3 has 16 amino acids. The CDR3 loop is CASSRTSDPSTDTQYF. In DNA, the CDR3 is TGTGCCAGCAGTCGGACTAGCGATCCCAGCACAGATACGCAGTATTTT.

This clonotype was seen many times. CDR3 nucleotides: TGTGCCAGCAGTTTAGGCTGGGACAGAAAGAACACTGAAGCTTTCTTT. Translated: CASSLGWDRKNTEAFF. The J gene is TRBJ1-1, the V gene TRBV12-3 or TRBV12-4; 7 bases agree with TRBD1. Trimming removed 1 base from V and 1 base from J; junction bases left unmatched: 6. This CDR3 has 16 amino acids.

The chain links TRBV7-9 to TRBJ1-2; 7 nucleotides agree with TRBD1. CDR3 length: 13 amino acids. The germline V gene encodes CDR1 SEHNR and CDR2 FQNEAQ (reference sequence). J was trimmed by 2 bases and V by 5 bases; bases with no gene match: 2. In DNA form, the CDR3 reads TGTGCCAGCAGCCAACAGGGGAACTATGGCTACACCTTC. Its translation is CASSQQGNYGYTF. Full variable domain (rest looked up from reference TRBV7-9 and TRBJ1-2): DTGVSQNPRHKITKRGQNVTFRCDPISEHNRLYWYRQTLGQGPEFLTYFQNEAQLEKSRLLSDRFSAERPKGSFSTLEIQRTEQGDSAMYLCASSQQGNYGYTFGSGTRLTVV.

This chain's CDR3 is CATSEAGPKGGYEQYF. The DNA of the CDR3 is TGTGCCACCAGTGAAGCGGGTCCTAAAGGGGGATACGAGCAGTACTTC. V usage is TRBV24-1 and J usage is TRBJ2-7; D is tentatively TRBD1 or TRBD2 (6 bases each). Germline V gene sequence: CDR1 KGHDR, CDR2 SFDVKD. This CDR3 has 16 amino acids. Trimming cost V 4 bases and J 4 bases, with 19 bases left between them.

The sample holds a few counts of this clonotype. V gene TRBV29-1 combines with J gene TRBJ2-2, with TRBD1 as a possible D gene (6 bases). The germline gives CDR1 SQVTM, CDR2 ANQGSEA. CDR3 length equals 12 residues. The ends were cut back, 7 bases at V and 6 bases at J, with 12 bases in the middle. The CDR3, as DNA: TGCAGCGGCGGACAGTATTCCGGGGAGCTGTTTTTT. Translated, it gives CSGGQYSGELFF.

This chain connects TRBV30 to TRBJ1-2; possible D gene TRBD1, 6 bases. The germline gives CDR1 GTSNPN, CDR2 SVGIG (reference sequence). V shed 3 bases and J shed 3 bases, with 11 bases lying between them. CDR3 size: 13 residues. The CDR3 protein is CAWRYRVDYGYTF. The CDR3 DNA is TGTGCCTGGAGATACAGGGTAGACTATGGCTACACCTTC. Supplemented by reference TRBV30 and TRBJ1-2, the full variable domain reads SQTIHQWPATLVQPVGSPLSLECTVEGTSNPNLYWYRQAAGRGLQLLFYSVGIGQISSEVPQNLSASRPQDRQFILSSKKLLLSDSGFYLCAWRYRVDYGYTFGSGTRLTVV.

This clonotype was detected many times. This sequence joins TRBV29-1 and TRBJ1-5; 8 nucleotides align to TRBD1. V lost 5 bases, J lost 4 bases, and 1 base stayed unmatched. Germline V CDR1 and CDR2: SQVTM, ANQGSEA. This CDR3 contains 12 residues. The CDR3 sequence: CSVRQGNQPQHF. DNA of the CDR3: TGCAGCGTTAGACAGGGGAATCAGCCCCAGCATTTT.

This clonotype was counted a few times. This chain joins TRBV20-1 and TRBJ2-7; TRBD2 matches at 16 bases. The CDR3 covers 16 residues. Germline V CDR1 and CDR2: DFQATT, SNEGSKA (reference sequence). V shed 6 bases, J shed 4 bases, and the junction held 9 bases outside the gene matches. CDR3 amino acids: CSAEGLAGGLGYEQYF. The CDR3 DNA is TGCAGTGCCGAGGGACTAGCGGGAGGGCTAGGGTACGAGCAGTACTTC.

As to this clonotype: Only one base separates this from a far larger clonotype, so it likely reflects a read error. The chain recombines TRBV27 with TRBJ1-1, with TRBD1 matching over 7 bases. CDR1 and CDR2 from the germline V gene are MNHEY and SMNVEV (reference sequence). The CDR3 extends over 13 amino acids. Trimming took 5 bases from V and 10 from J; bases not matched to a gene: 10. CDR3 loop: CASSAVGGQVAFF. In nucleotides, the CDR3 is TGTGCCAGCAGTGCGGTGGGTGGACAGGTAGCTTTCTTT.